Shown below are 24 T cell receptor beta chains from a single sample sequenced in a study of cytomegalovirus exposure and HLA in healthy donors. 13 Jbeta primers and 60 Vbeta primers were used for the PCR. Some clones are missing from TCRdb's copy, which holds only in-frame ones; the method was immunoSEQ multiplex PCR. There are about 100,000 clones in the sample; around 74% occur only once, and around 7% lies in the top ten. The source material was PBMCs. All receptors come from a man aged 40-49 years in good health and CMV-seropositive.

This clone was counted a few times. The chain is built from TRBV10-1 and TRBJ2-5, with a possible D match to TRBD2 (7 bases). V dropped 6 bases and J dropped 5 bases, with 19 bases sitting between them. The CDR3 extends over 15 amino acids. Germline lookup yields CDR1 WNHNN and CDR2 SYGVQD (reference sequence). The CDR3 DNA is TGCGCCAGCAGATTCCCCCGCGGGGGCCCCGAGACCCAGTACTTC. Protein sequence: CASRFPRGGPETQYF.

The count of this clone is one. The V call is TRBV25-1, the J call TRBJ1-2, with TRBD1 identical over 8 bases. CDR3 length equals 15 residues. In germline, CDR1 is MGHDK, CDR2 SYGVNS. The junction had 1 base not matched to a gene; V was cut back by 1 base and J by 0 bases. This chain's CDR3 is CASSEWTGTNYGYTF. The DNA for the CDR3 is TGTGCCAGCAGTGAATGGACAGGGACTAACTATGGCTACACCTTC.

This clone has a handful of counts. This chain uses TRBV6-4 with TRBJ1-5; the D gene is possibly TRBD1 (5 bases). Trimming shortened V by 0 bases and J by 9 bases, and 9 bases separated the two germline ends. CDR1 is MRHNA and CDR2 is SNTAGT in the germline V gene. The CDR3 contains 13 residues. The CDR3 spells CASSDSSGGPQHF. The CDR3 DNA follows: TGTGCCAGCAGTGACTCGTCGGGGGGGCCCCAGCATTTT.

This chain connects TRBV29-1 to TRBJ2-5; weak D call: TRBD1 (5 bases). The CDR3 spans 13 residues. V lost 6 bases and J lost 0, with 11 bases in between. CDR1 and CDR2 from the germline V gene are SQVTM and ANQGSEA. Here the CDR3 reads CSVLGLNQETQYF. DNA of the CDR3: TGCAGCGTGCTGGGGCTGAACCAAGAGACCCAGTACTTC.

This sequence joins TRBV4-2 and TRBJ1-2; D remains ambiguous. The CDR3 spans 16 residues. V lost 0 bases, J lost 1 base, and 12 bases lay in between. Germline lookup yields CDR1 LGHNA and CDR2 YNFKEQ. The CDR3 loop is CASSQDSITINYGYTF. CDR3 DNA: TGTGCCAGCAGCCAAGATAGTATCACTATTAACTATGGCTACACCTTC.

The rearrangement joins TRBV7-2 to TRBJ2-2, with TRBD1 identical over 9 bases. The CDR3 loop spans 18 amino acids. CDR1 is SGHTA and CDR2 is FQGNSA in the germline V gene. V dropped 5 bases and J dropped 7; count of bases not matched to a gene: 17. CDR3 protein: CASSQGLRTGDLSGELFF. The CDR3 DNA follows: TGTGCCAGCAGCCAGGGGCTTCGGACAGGGGACCTGAGCGGGGAGCTGTTTTTT.

This clone came up a few times. The V call is TRBV27, the J call TRBJ1-5, with 7 bases that match TRBD1. Germline lookup yields CDR1 MNHEY and CDR2 SMNVEV (reference sequence). The CDR3 length is 17 residues. The ends lost 5 bases at V and 3 bases at J; junction bases unmatched: 13. The CDR3 nucleotides read TGTGCCAGCAGTCCTGGGACAGCCTTACCTGACAATCAGCCCCAGCATTTT. It translates to CASSPGTALPDNQPQHF.

This sequence joins TRBV5-1 and TRBJ2-1; 11 bases fit TRBD2. The CDR3 extends over 14 amino acids. After removal of 7 bases from V and 6 bases from J, the junction contained 6 bases not matched to a gene. Germline values: CDR1 SGHRS, CDR2 YFSETQ. The CDR3 DNA follows: TGCGCCAGCTGTCCCGGGACTAGCGGCAATGAGCAGTTCTTC. Its translation is CASCPGTSGNEQFF.

The V call is TRBV10-2, the J call TRBJ1-1, with D tentatively TRBD1 (5 bases). Germline CDR1 reads WSHSY; CDR2 reads SAAADI. This CDR3 is 15 amino acids long. Trimming pared 4 bases from V and 2 bases from J, leaving 14 bases between. The CDR3 DNA reads as TGCGCCAGCAGTGGGTGGGGGGAGGGTAACACTGAAGCTTTCTTT. It is translated as CASSGWGEGNTEAFF.

The rearrangement links TRBV5-3 to TRBJ1-2, with 8 nucleotides matching TRBD1. TRBV5-3 is an ORF; its function is uncertain. The CDR3 consists of 21 residues. V shed 0 bases and J 6 bases; nucleotides not matched to a gene: 25. The CDR3 spells CARSLAKAGGVIGVGSDGYTF. As DNA, the CDR3 is TGTGCCAGAAGCTTGGCGAAGGCAGGGGGCGTGATCGGCGTGGGGTCGGATGGCTACACCTTC.

V is TRBV5-8 and J is TRBJ2-3, with 7 nucleotides matching TRBD2. The V gene's germline CDR1 is SGHTS and CDR2 YDEGEE. Losses at the gene ends were 4 bases for V and 3 bases for J; bases not matched to a gene: 8. CDR3 length: 15 amino acids. The DNA of the CDR3 is TGTGCCAGCAGCACGGGCGCGGGAGCGACAGATACGCAGTATTTT. It encodes CASSTGAGATDTQYF.

This CDR3 is CASSPGQGHYGYTF. The CDR3 DNA reads TGTGCCAGCAGCCCGGGACAGGGGCACTATGGCTACACCTTC. This sequence joins TRBV7-2 and TRBJ1-2, with 10 nucleotides matching TRBD1. The V gene end was trimmed by 5 bases and the J gene end by 3 bases; junction bases not matched to a gene: 3. The CDR3 extends over 14 amino acids. Germline V gene data show CDR1 as SGHTA and CDR2 as FQGNSA.

The chain uses TRBV4-2 and TRBJ1-1, with unresolved D. In germline, CDR1 is LGHNA, CDR2 YNFKEQ. This CDR3 is 14 amino acids long. The V end was cut by 0 bases, the J end by 0 bases, with 5 bases between. The CDR3 protein is CASSQDIMNTEAFF. The CDR3 DNA sequence: TGTGCCAGCAGCCAAGACATCATGAACACTGAAGCTTTCTTT.

The rearrangement joins TRBV5-6 to TRBJ2-3; a weak D match, TRBD1 (5 bases). Trimming shortened V by 4 bases and J by 0 bases, and 6 bases separated the two germline ends. CDR3 length equals 13 residues. Germline values: CDR1 SGHDT, CDR2 YYEEEE. CDR3 coding DNA: TGTGCCAGCAGCGGGGCTAGCACAGATACGCAGTATTTT. Translating gives CASSGASTDTQYF.

This clone showed up just a few times. This chain connects TRBV6-5 to TRBJ2-7; D gene uncertain. Germline V gene data show CDR1 as MNHEY and CDR2 as SVGAGI. Trimming pared 6 bases from V and 2 bases from J, leaving 8 bases between. CDR3 length: 12 residues. CDR3 in amino acids: CASSPDTYEQYF. In nucleotides, the CDR3 is TGTGCCAGCAGCCCCGACACCTACGAGCAGTACTTC.

This chain connects TRBV15 to TRBJ2-1; 12 bases are a match to TRBD2. From germline, CDR1 is LNHNV and CDR2 YYDKDF (reference sequence). The junction had 4 bases not matched to a gene; V was cut back by 0 bases and J by 7 bases. The CDR3 has 16 amino acids. The CDR3 sequence: CATSRDLAGGSNEQFF. CDR3 DNA: TGTGCCACCAGCAGAGATCTAGCGGGAGGGTCGAATGAGCAGTTCTTC.

The chain is built from TRBV10-3 and TRBJ2-3, with 8 bases identical to TRBD1. This CDR3 spans 14 amino acids. Trimming at V came to 4 bases and at J to 2 bases, leaving 2 bases not matched to a gene. Germline assignment: CDR1 ENHRY and CDR2 SYGVKD. The DNA of the CDR3 is TGTGCCATCAGTGGGACAGGGCACACAGATACGCAGTATTTT. The encoded protein is CAISGTGHTDTQYF.

V usage is TRBV6-6 and J usage is TRBJ1-5; D gene unclear. From germline, CDR1 is MNHNY and CDR2 SVGAGI (reference sequence). CDR3 length equals 14 residues. Trimming left V 6 bases short and J 0 bases short, with 9 bases between. DNA of the CDR3: TGTGCCAGCAGCCCCAGAGGTAGCAATCAGCCCCAGCATTTT. The encoded protein is CASSPRGSNQPQHF.

The CDR3 DNA reads as TGTGCCAGCAGCCCCTCGAACACCGGGGAGCTGTTTTTT. This codes for CASSPSNTGELFF. The J gene is TRBJ2-2, the V gene TRBV5-4; D not resolved. CDR3 length: 13 amino acids. Germline CDR1 SGHNT, CDR2 YYREEE (reference sequence). Trimming cost V 4 bases and J 0 bases, with 4 bases left between them. The entire variable domain, with the rest obtained from reference TRBV5-4 and TRBJ2-2, is as follows: ETGVTQSPTHLIKTRGQQVTLRCSSQSGHNTVSWYQQALGQGPQFIFQYYREEENGRGNFPPRFSGLQFPNYSSELNVNALELDDSALYLCASSPSNTGELFFGEGSRLTVL.

The rearrangement uses TRBV7-8 and TRBJ2-5; no clear D gene. The germline V gene has CDR1 SGHVS and CDR2 FQNEAQ. This CDR3 is 13 amino acids long. V was cut by 5 bases and J by 1 base, with 8 bases left in between. This CDR3 reads CASSSVGQETQYF. In DNA, the CDR3 is TGTGCCAGCAGCAGCGTGGGCCAAGAGACCCAGTACTTC. Full variable domain (rest looked up from reference TRBV7-8 and TRBJ2-5): GAGVSQSPRYKVAKRGQDVALRCDPISGHVSLFWYQQALGQGPEFLTYFQNEAQLDKSGLPSDRFFAERPEGSVSTLKIQRTQQEDSAVYLCASSSVGQETQYFGPGTRLLVL.

The chain uses TRBV29-1 and TRBJ2-7; 12 bases fit TRBD2. Per germline, CDR1 SQVTM and CDR2 ANQGSEA. The CDR3 has 17 residues. Trimming cost V 6 bases and J 3 bases; bases outside gene matches: 15. Here the CDR3 reads CSVGGGHRTSGVYEQYF. The CDR3 DNA sequence: TGCAGCGTGGGGGGGGGACATCGGACTAGCGGGGTCTACGAGCAGTACTTC.

The V gene is TRBV7-9, the J gene TRBJ2-1; 9 bases line up with TRBD2. The CDR3 is made up of 19 amino acids. After removal of 1 base from V and 3 bases from J, the junction contained 13 bases not matched to a gene. Germline V CDR1 and CDR2: SEHNR, FQNEAQ (reference sequence). DNA of the CDR3: TGTGCCAGCAGCTTAGTATGTGAGTGGGAGCGGGAGGTCTACAATGAGCAGTTCTTC. Translation gives CASSLVCEWEREVYNEQFF. The whole variable domain, filled in from reference TRBV7-9 and TRBJ2-1, reads DTGVSQNPRHKITKRGQNVTFRCDPISEHNRLYWYRQTLGQGPEFLTYFQNEAQLEKSRLLSDRFSAERPKGSFSTLEIQRTEQGDSAMYLCASSLVCEWEREVYNEQFFGPGTRLTVL.

This chain joins TRBV29-1 and TRBJ2-1; 9 nucleotides agree with TRBD1. This CDR3 comprises 13 residues. Germline CDR1 is SQVTM and CDR2 is ANQGSEA. The ends lost 5 bases at V and 5 bases at J; junction bases unmatched: 4. CDR3: CSVWTGEHNEQFF. CDR3 in DNA: TGCAGCGTTTGGACAGGGGAACACAATGAGCAGTTCTTC.

The chain carries TRBV27 and TRBJ2-3; 7 positions match TRBD2. Germline V CDR1 and CDR2: MNHEY, SMNVEV (reference sequence). The V segment lost 0 bases and the J segment 4 bases; nucleotides outside the gene matches: 7. The CDR3 runs to 16 residues. The CDR3 DNA follows: TGTGCCAGCAGTTTATCGTGGGAGGGCCGGGCAGATACGCAGTATTTT. This gives the protein CASSLSWEGRADTQYF.